This TCR beta chain was sequenced in a study of T cell changes during pregnancy in multiple sclerosis. Trimming cost V 6 bases and J 3 bases; bases outside gene matches: 13. This CDR3 region has 18 residues. Clones were sequenced by immunoSEQ multiplex PCR, and TCRdb holds only the in-frame ones, with some missing. The table records around 27,000 clones, approximately 94% of them present only once. Specimen: CD4+ T cells from peripheral blood mononuclear cells, collected after pregnancy. The J gene is TRBJ2-2, the V gene TRBV23-1; TRBD1 aligns across 10 bases. TRBV23-1 is marked as an open reading frame, function uncertain. The receptor was isolated from a female donor with multiple sclerosis, enrolled in a pregnancy study. CDR3 in DNA: TGCGCCAGCAGGGTGCCCCGGGACAGGGGCGGGGACACCGGGGAGCTGTTTTTT. Amino acids: CASRVPRDRGGDTGELFF.